This TCR beta chain was recorded in a study of patients and donors after allogeneic stem cell transplantation (dated by TCRdb to 2020 to 2021). In its sample, this clonotype was seen many times. It lacks a known antigen. No per-base quality is available; no much larger clone lies one base away. Library preparation employed RT-PCR. Sequencing instrument: NextSeq 550. The public reads were run again by TCRdb, first through fastp at Q25 and then through MiXCR, and only productive beta chains were kept. All rows with the same CDR3 protein become a single entry with the most common DNA and genes. This sample lists approximately 200,000 distinct CDR3 sequences; 13% to 15% were detected once. Around a tenth of the sample rests with the top ten. What was sequenced was blood, either unsorted or a sorted T cell fraction (not recorded which). The source is a human donor who was either an allogeneic HSCT recipient or a stem cell or donor lymphocyte infusion donor (not recorded which). It is not recorded whose cells these are; they may come from a transplant donor.

The DNA reads as follows: TGTGCCAGCAGTCCAGGCCGAGGACAGGGTGCTTCACCCCTCCACTTT. It encodes CASSPGRGQGASPLHF. The sequence is built from TRBV7-9 and TRBJ1-6; 8 central nucleotides agree with TRBD1. Spanning cysteine to phenylalanine, the CDR3 consists of 16 amino acids. Only the CDR3 DNA is retained, 48 bases long and in frame from the first base. V is pruned by 6 bases and J by 9 bases, leaving 13 bases of the junction without a gene match. The CDR1 and CDR2 encoded by the germline V gene (reference sequence) are SEHNR and FQNEAQ.